The entry below describes one TCR beta chain. These data belong to a study of T-cell reconstitution after alpha-beta-depleted transplantation in children. It was with unique molecular identifiers that the TCRbeta library was prepared. TCRdb re-analysed the PCR reads in MiXCR, keeping a single row per CDR3 protein. Among around 530,000 distinct CDR3 sequences, 30% to 35% were seen once, and the ten largest hold more than 2%. V was clipped by 4 bases and J by 4 bases; unmatched bases: 4. The CDR3 runs to 14 residues. Germline loops: CDR1 SNHLY, CDR2 FYNNEI. This TCR was sampled from a human donor who donated a stem cell graft to a child with aplastic anemia. The source material was PBMCs from the stem cell graft donor, sampled from the stem cell graft. The rearrangement uses TRBV2 and TRBJ2-1; 7 bases map to TRBD2. CDR3 coding DNA: TGTGCCAGCAGTGTTCTAGCGGTATACAATGAGCAGTTCTTC. This sequence encodes CASSVLAVYNEQFF.